A single sample is the source of the 9 T cell receptor beta chains below, sequenced in a study of cytomegalovirus exposure and HLA in healthy donors. The PCR used 60 Vbeta and 13 Jbeta primers. The repertoire was sequenced with immunoSEQ multiplex PCR; TCRdb's copy has only in-frame clones and lacks some. The sample holds 50,000 or so clones. Material: PBMCs. These receptor sequences come from an older woman in good health and CMV-seropositive.

This chain uses TRBV9 with TRBJ2-7, with TRBD2 identical over 10 bases. The CDR3 has 19 amino acids. With 1 base clipped from V and 0 bases from J, the junction kept 13 bases outside the gene matches. Germline V gene lookup returns CDR1 SGDLS and CDR2 YYNGEE. In DNA, the CDR3 is TGTGCCAGCAGCGTACGCCTGATAAGCGGGGGGGGGAGCTCCTACGAGCAGTACTTC. Protein: CASSVRLISGGGSSYEQYF.

The V gene is TRBV5-1, the J gene TRBJ1-1; 10 bases line up with TRBD1. CDR3 length: 14 residues. Germline assignment: CDR1 SGHRS and CDR2 YFSETQ. V was pared by 10 bases and J by 1 base, with 7 bases of the junction left unmatched. The CDR3 DNA reads as TGCGCCGGCGGGACAGGGGATCGGAACACTGAAGCTTTCTTT. This translates into CAGGTGDRNTEAFF. Full variable domain (remainder filled in from reference TRBV5-1 and TRBJ1-1): KAGVTQTPRYLIKTRGQQVTLSCSPISGHRSVSWYQQTPGQGLQFLFEYFSETQRNKGNFPGRFSGRQFSNSRSEMNVSTLELGDSALYLCAGGTGDRNTEAFFGQGTRLTVV.

This chain links TRBV5-1 with TRBJ2-2; D possibly corresponds to TRBD1 (6 bases). Germline V gives CDR1 SGHRS, CDR2 YFSETQ. The V gene lost 2 bases and the J gene lost 6 bases, with 11 bases spanning the gap. This CDR3 is built from 14 residues. The CDR3: CASSLRGSAGELFF. In DNA, the CDR3 is TGCGCCAGCAGCTTAAGGGGGTCGGCCGGGGAGCTGTTTTTT.

CDR3 amino acids: CASSVGRGPSPLHF. CDR3 coding DNA: TGTGCCAGCAGTGTCGGCAGGGGGCCTTCACCCCTCCACTTT. The J gene is TRBJ1-6, the V gene TRBV2; 8 bases align to TRBD1. The junction had 5 bases not matched to a gene; V was cut back by 4 bases and J by 9 bases. Germline values: CDR1 SNHLY, CDR2 FYNNEI. CDR3 length equals 14 residues. Full variable domain (outside the CDR3, taken from reference TRBV2 and TRBJ1-6): EPEVTQTPSHQVTQMGQEVILRCVPISNHLYFYWYRQILGQKVEFLVSFYNNEISEKSEIFDDQFSVERPDGSNFTLKIRSTKLEDSAMYFCASSVGRGPSPLHFGNGTRLTVT.

The chain couples TRBV9 to TRBJ2-7; 9 nucleotides line up with TRBD1. The J segment lost 3 bases and the V segment lost 4 bases, leaving 5 bases of the junction unmatched. Germline CDR1 reads SGDLS; CDR2 reads YYNGEE. The CDR3 spans 14 residues. CDR3 in DNA: TGTGCCAGCAGCACCGGGACAGGGTTCTACGAGCAGTACTTC. Encoded protein: CASSTGTGFYEQYF.

The chain uses TRBV10-3 and TRBJ2-7; 11 bases fit TRBD2. V gave up 11 bases and J gave up 2 bases; unmatched junction bases: 5. Per the germline V gene, CDR1 is ENHRY and CDR2 is SYGVKD. This CDR3 comprises 13 residues. CDR3: CASGTSGTYEQYF. CDR3 DNA sequence: TGTGCCTCCGGGACTAGCGGAACCTACGAGCAGTACTTC.

CDR3 sequence reads: CASRMTGSSYNEQFF. In nucleotides, the CDR3 is TGTGCCAGCAGGATGACGGGGAGCTCCTACAATGAGCAGTTCTTC. V usage is TRBV5-6 and J usage is TRBJ2-1, with a weak D call TRBD2 (5 bases). V shed 5 bases and J shed 0 bases, with 12 bases lying between them. Germline V CDR1 and CDR2: SGHDT, YYEEEE. CDR3 length equals 15 residues.

The V call is TRBV4-3, the J call TRBJ2-7; D is possibly TRBD1 (6 bases). This CDR3 region has 14 residues. Germline CDR1 LGHNA, CDR2 YSLEER. V lost 4 bases to trimming and J lost 2 bases, with 12 bases between them. The CDR3 protein is CASSLRGGAYEQYF. Here the CDR3 DNA reads TGCGCCAGCAGCCTCAGGGGTGGGGCCTACGAGCAGTACTTC.

The gene calls are TRBV7-9 and TRBJ2-5; D remains ambiguous. In germline, CDR1 is SEHNR, CDR2 FQNEAQ (reference sequence). CDR3 length: 13 residues. V was trimmed by 5 bases and J by 2 bases, leaving 9 bases between them. CDR3 in amino acids: CASSPYEQETQYF. The CDR3 DNA reads as TGTGCCAGCAGCCCCTACGAGCAAGAGACCCAGTACTTC.